This section outlines one T cell receptor (beta chain) sequence together with its context. The sample is drawn from a study of blood T cell repertoires in COVID-19. On the study more broadly: Sources were T cells, B-cell-depleted T cells, or PBMCs; the material itself was cDNA or gDNA.

The method was immunoSEQ multiplex PCR; TCRdb's version includes in-frame clones alone and lacks a portion of them. The sample holds 30,000 to 40,000 clones, around four fifths seen once. CDR1 is LGHNA and CDR2 is YSLEER in the germline V gene. V lost 0 bases, J lost 3 bases, and 7 bases stayed unmatched. The CDR3 has 16 amino acids. Input material: peripheral blood. V is TRBV4-3 and J is TRBJ2-7, with 8 bases identical to TRBD1. The TCR sequence derives from a man aged 45-65 years with active COVID-19. Here the CDR3 reads CASSQEVDRANYEQYF. CDR3 sequence (DNA): TGCGCCAGCAGCCAAGAAGTGGACAGGGCAAACTACGAGCAGTACTTC.